The next 22 T cell receptor beta chains were all read from a single sample in a study of response to subunit inactivated influenza vaccine. TCRdb passed the RT-PCR reads through MiXCR, listing each CDR3 protein once. The data hold about 780,000 distinct CDR3 sequences, with roughly 20% observed a single time. The sample in question was PBMCs from blood, obtained around 5 days after vaccination. The receptor set was obtained from a middle-aged man who received an inactivated influenza vaccine.

This clonotype appeared a few times. The V gene is TRBV12-3 or TRBV12-4, the J gene TRBJ1-3; D gene unclear. CDR3 length equals 14 residues. V was shortened by 1 base and J by 1 base, with 5 bases between the two germline ends. The CDR3 nucleotides read TGTGCCAGCAGTTTAGGTCCATCTGGAAACACCATATATTTT. The encoded protein is CASSLGPSGNTIYF.

This clonotype has just a few counts. The chain links TRBV7-3 to TRBJ2-1; 9 bases agree with TRBD2. The junction had 12 bases not matched to a gene; V was cut back by 5 bases and J by 7 bases. The CDR3 totals 16 residues. CDR1 is SGHTA, CDR2 FQGTGA, per germline. The CDR3 here is CASSSIPGLAANEQFF. DNA for the CDR3: TGTGCCAGCAGCAGTATTCCGGGACTAGCTGCGAATGAGCAGTTCTTC.

This chain connects TRBV20-1 to TRBJ1-2, with 8 bases identical to TRBD1. With V trimmed by 0 bases and J by 8 bases, 11 bases remained unmatched. The CDR3 spans 15 residues. Looked up from germline, CDR1 is DFQATT and CDR2 is SNEGSKA (reference sequence). CDR3 nucleotide sequence: TGCAGTGCTAGAGACCCCGGACAGGGCGCGGGGGGCTACACCTTC. Its translation: CSARDPGQGAGGYTF.

This sequence joins TRBV28 and TRBJ2-1; D might be TRBD1 (5 bases). CDR1 MDHEN and CDR2 SYDVKM come from the germline V gene. The germline V and J ends were trimmed by 5 bases and 8 bases, with 13 bases remaining between them. The CDR3 length is 13 residues. The CDR3 loop reads CASSLRAAYEQFF. The CDR3 DNA reads TGTGCCAGCAGTCTCAGGGCCGCCTATGAGCAGTTCTTC.

This clonotype has more than one count but fewer than ten. The V call is TRBV6-1, the J call TRBJ2-3, with D possibly matching TRBD1 (7 bases). V was shortened by 6 bases and J by 3 bases, with 19 bases between the two germline ends. The CDR3 runs to 16 residues. The V gene's germline CDR1 is MNHNS and CDR2 SASEGT. CDR3 coding DNA: TGTGCCAGCAGACTTCAGGGGGGAATATTAACAGATACGCAGTATTTT. Translating it yields CASRLQGGILTDTQYF.

Only a few counts were recorded for this clonotype. The chain employs TRBV3-1 and TRBJ2-7; possible D gene TRBD2, 5 bases. Germline assignment: CDR1 LGHDT and CDR2 YNNKEL (reference sequence). The ends were cut back, 4 bases at V and 7 bases at J, with 14 bases in the middle. The CDR3 sequence is 13 residues long. CDR3 in DNA: TGTGCCAGCAGCCCGACGGGTGGACTTGAGCAGTACTTC. Protein product: CASSPTGGLEQYF.

There are a few counts of this clonotype. J is TRBJ2-6 and V is TRBV5-1, with D perhaps assigned TRBD1 or TRBD2 (5 bases each). CDR3 length: 15 amino acids. V was cut by 2 bases and J by 0 bases, with 6 bases left in between. Germline CDR1 and CDR2: SGHRS and YFSETQ. DNA of the CDR3: TGCGCCAGCAGCTTCGGGACCTCTGGGGCCAACGTCCTGACTTTC. As protein: CASSFGTSGANVLTF.

This clonotype occurred once. CDR3 nucleotide sequence: TGTGCCAGCAGTCCGGGACCAGGGGTAACCAATGAGCAGTTCTTC. Protein sequence: CASSPGPGVTNEQFF. The chain links TRBV5-6 to TRBJ2-1, with a tentative D call TRBD1 (6 bases). The germline V gene has CDR1 SGHDT and CDR2 YYEEEE. There are 15 residues in the CDR3. Trimming took off 5 bases at V and 6 bases at J, with 18 bases between the two ends.

The chain employs TRBV13 and TRBJ2-3; 9 bases match TRBD2. The V gene's germline CDR1 is PRHDT and CDR2 FYEKMQ (reference sequence). This CDR3 region has 16 residues. The V segment lost 4 bases and the J segment 2 bases; nucleotides outside the gene matches: 7. The CDR3 DNA is TGTGCCAGCAGCTCGCGGGGGGGCCGTAACACAGATACGCAGTATTTT. This encodes CASSSRGGRNTDTQYF.

The chain combines TRBV2 with TRBJ2-2, with 7 positions matching TRBD1. The V gene's germline CDR1 is SNHLY and CDR2 FYNNEI. Trimming removed 6 bases from V and 7 bases from J; junction bases left unmatched: 11. This CDR3 is built from 15 residues. Here the CDR3 DNA reads TGTGCCAGCAGCAAGACAGGGTATGGCGGCGGGGAGCTGTTTTTT. The encoded protein is CASSKTGYGGGELFF.

This sequence joins TRBV10-3 and TRBJ1-2; 7 nucleotides match TRBD1. The length of the CDR3 is 16 residues. V gave up 3 bases and J gave up 7 bases; unmatched junction bases: 14. Germline values: CDR1 ENHRY, CDR2 SYGVKD. The CDR3 reads CAISDLLDRDDGGYTF. The CDR3 nucleotides are TGTGCCATCAGTGATCTCCTTGACAGGGACGATGGTGGCTACACCTTC.

This clonotype has only a few counts. The J gene is TRBJ2-1, the V gene TRBV10-3; 10 bases map to TRBD1. The CDR3 covers 12 residues. V gave up 8 bases and J gave up 9 bases; unmatched junction bases: 4. CDR1 ENHRY and CDR2 SYGVKD come from the germline V gene. CDR3 DNA: TGTGCCATCGGACAGGGGGTCGGTGAGCAGTTCTTC. It encodes CAIGQGVGEQFF.

CDR3 bases: TGTGCCAGCAGTCCCAGGGGGTCGAGCTCCTATAATTCACCCCTCCACTTT. This sequence encodes CASSPRGSSSYNSPLHF. The rearrangement joins TRBV6-1 to TRBJ1-6; TRBD1 matches 7 bases. CDR1 and CDR2 from the germline V gene are MNHNS and SASEGT. V trimming: 5 bases; J trimming: 0 bases; junction bases outside the gene matches: 7. This CDR3 region has 17 residues.

This clonotype was picked up a small number of times. The chain couples TRBV5-1 to TRBJ2-7, with TRBD1 matching over 8 bases. The V gene's germline CDR1 is SGHRS and CDR2 YFSETQ. V lost 4 bases to trimming and J lost 3 bases; unmatched junction nucleotides: 9. The CDR3 has 15 amino acids. The CDR3: CASSVWTGTLYEQYF. CDR3 DNA: TGCGCCAGCAGCGTGTGGACAGGGACTCTCTACGAGCAGTACTTC.

The chain links TRBV5-1 to TRBJ2-3; TRBD2 matches 8 bases. Germline CDR1 and CDR2: SGHRS and YFSETQ. Unmatched junction bases numbered 5, after V lost 4 bases and J lost 10 bases. This CDR3 is built from 12 residues. CDR3 amino acids: CASSPGLVPQYF. The DNA of the CDR3 is TGCGCCAGCAGCCCGGGACTAGTTCCGCAGTATTTT.

This sequence joins TRBV25-1 and TRBJ2-1, with D perhaps TRBD2 (6 bases). This CDR3 contains 18 residues. The V gene's germline CDR1 is MGHDK and CDR2 SYGVNS. V was trimmed by 3 bases and J by 5 bases, leaving 23 bases between them. DNA for the CDR3: TGTGCCAGCAGTGATGTTGGCGTGGAGGACGCGGGACACAATGAGCAGTTCTTC. Encoded protein: CASSDVGVEDAGHNEQFF.

The chain has TRBV10-3 and TRBJ1-3; 8 bases align to TRBD1. V trimming: 6 bases; J trimming: 3 bases; junction bases outside the gene matches: 4. The CDR3 extends over 14 amino acids. Germline CDR1 reads ENHRY; CDR2 reads SYGVKD. CDR3 sequence: CAIRPTGDGNTIYF. DNA for the CDR3: TGTGCCATCAGGCCGACAGGGGATGGAAACACCATATATTTT.

This clonotype has ten or more counts. The rearrangement uses TRBV4-1 and TRBJ1-4; tentative D call: TRBD1 (6 bases). The CDR3 consists of 14 residues. The V end was cut by 0 bases, the J end by 8 bases, with 10 bases between. Germline lookup yields CDR1 MGHRA and CDR2 YSYEKL. The CDR3 DNA is TGCGCCAGCAGCCAAGAGGGGGCAGGCGAAAAACTGTTTTTT. It codes for CASSQEGAGEKLFF.

This clonotype occurred a few times. CDR3 sequence: CASSIDGEAYNEQFF. In DNA, the CDR3 is TGTGCCAGTAGTATTGATGGGGAGGCCTACAATGAGCAGTTCTTC. The chain couples TRBV19 to TRBJ2-1; D is possibly TRBD2 (6 bases). The V gene's germline CDR1 is LNHDA and CDR2 SQIVND (reference sequence). The V and J ends lost 3 bases and 2 bases respectively, with 11 bases between them. The CDR3 loop spans 15 amino acids.

This clonotype was seen many times. The V gene is TRBV12-3 or TRBV12-4, the J gene TRBJ1-1, with D uncertain. The ends were cut back, 2 bases at V and 0 bases at J, with 7 bases in the middle. The CDR3 totals 14 residues. CDR3 DNA sequence: TGTGCCAGCAGTTTAAGGTTCTTGAACACTGAAGCTTTCTTT. This translates into CASSLRFLNTEAFF.

This clonotype turned up a few times. The chain recombines TRBV12-3 or TRBV12-4 with TRBJ2-5; TRBD2 might be the D (6 bases). The germline V and J ends were trimmed by 6 bases and 2 bases, with 13 bases remaining between them. This CDR3 is 14 amino acids long. DNA for the CDR3: TGTGCCAGCAGGCCTCCGGGACTTCAAGAGACCCAGTACTTC. Residues: CASRPPGLQETQYF.

This clonotype came up a few times. The J gene is TRBJ2-1, the V gene TRBV4-2, with a possible D match to TRBD1 (6 bases). The germline gives CDR1 LGHNA, CDR2 YNFKEQ. CDR3 size: 16 residues. The germline V and J ends were trimmed by 2 bases and 6 bases, with 17 bases remaining between them. CDR3 region: CASSQTQQGEINEQFF. DNA for the CDR3: TGTGCCAGCAGCCAAACACAACAGGGTGAGATCAATGAGCAGTTCTTC.